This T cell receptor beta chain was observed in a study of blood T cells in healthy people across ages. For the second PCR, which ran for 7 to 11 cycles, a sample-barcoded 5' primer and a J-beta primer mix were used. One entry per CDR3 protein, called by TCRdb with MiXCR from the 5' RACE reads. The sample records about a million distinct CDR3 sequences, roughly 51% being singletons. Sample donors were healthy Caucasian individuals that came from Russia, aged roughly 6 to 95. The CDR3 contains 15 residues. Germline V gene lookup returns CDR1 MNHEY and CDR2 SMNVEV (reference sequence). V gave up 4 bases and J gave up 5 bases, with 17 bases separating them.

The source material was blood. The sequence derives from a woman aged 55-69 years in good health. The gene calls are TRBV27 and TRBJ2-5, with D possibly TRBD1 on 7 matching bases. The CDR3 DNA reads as TGTGCCAGCAGTTCCTCATGGGCGGGACAGGAGACCCAGTACTTC. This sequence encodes CASSSSWAGQETQYF.